Presented here are 22 T cell receptor beta chains from one specimen sequenced in a study of cytomegalovirus exposure and HLA in healthy donors. This PCR relied on a set of 60 Vbeta primers and 13 Jbeta primers. Assay: immunoSEQ multiplex PCR; the TCRdb copy retains only in-frame clones and omits some. This table holds 100,000 to 150,000 clones. Sequenced sample: PBMCs. The receptors shown here come from a man aged 18 to 30 in good health and CMV-seronegative.

The J gene is TRBJ1-2, the V gene TRBV5-1; 9 nucleotides align to TRBD1. Germline V gene sequence: CDR1 SGHRS, CDR2 YFSETQ. This CDR3 region has 13 residues. V was clipped by 4 bases and J by 5 bases; unmatched bases: 3. The CDR3 reads CASSGTGRYGYTF. CDR3 coding DNA: TGCGCCAGCAGCGGGACAGGGCGGTATGGCTACACCTTC.

The chain links TRBV6-4 to TRBJ1-2, with TRBD1 identical over 7 bases. The CDR3 spans 15 residues. With V trimmed by 4 bases and J by 5 bases, 10 bases remained unmatched. In germline, CDR1 is MRHNA, CDR2 SNTAGT. CDR3 DNA sequence: TGTGCCAGCAGTGCCGAACAGGGGCCACTTTATGGCTACACCTTC. Translated, it gives CASSAEQGPLYGYTF.

This rearrangement joins TRBV28 to TRBJ2-7; D remains ambiguous. The CDR3 has 12 residues. Trimming shortened V by 8 bases and J by 2 bases, and 10 bases separated the two germline ends. CDR1 and CDR2 from the germline V gene are MDHEN and SYDVKM. In DNA form, the CDR3 reads TGTGCCAGCTCAGAGGCAACCTACGAGCAGTACTTC. Its protein product is CASSEATYEQYF.

This chain uses TRBV6-5 with TRBJ2-5; 10 bases agree with TRBD1. The J call could be wrong; TRBJ2-7 is a better fit for the DNA end. CDR3 length: 15 residues. The V gene's germline CDR1 is MNHEY and CDR2 SVGAGI. CDR3 DNA: TGTGCCAGCAGTCCCTGGACAGGGGGCTCCTACGAGCAGTACTTC. Residues: CASSPWTGGSYEQYF.

This chain connects TRBV28 to TRBJ1-4; a possible D gene is TRBD1 (5 bases). Germline V gene lookup returns CDR1 MDHEN and CDR2 SYDVKM. The ends were cut back, 7 bases at V and 12 bases at J, with 15 bases in the middle. The CDR3 length is 12 residues. CDR3 loop: CASKGGALELFF. In nucleotides, the CDR3 is TGTGCCAGCAAAGGCGGGGCTTTGGAACTGTTTTTT.

This chain joins TRBV18 and TRBJ1-3; D perhaps matches TRBD1 (6 bases). The V gene lost 1 base and the J gene lost 5 bases, with 12 bases spanning the gap. Germline V lookup: CDR1 KGHSH, CDR2 LQKENI. CDR3 size: 15 residues. The CDR3 DNA follows: TGTGCCAGCTCACCACGGACAGAAGGTCGAAACACCATATATTTT. Amino acid sequence: CASSPRTEGRNTIYF.

This sequence joins TRBV4-1 and TRBJ2-7; 10 nucleotides align to TRBD1. This CDR3 spans 16 amino acids. J was trimmed by 4 bases and V by 0 bases; bases with no gene match: 6. In germline, CDR1 is MGHRA, CDR2 YSYEKL. CDR3 DNA: TGCGCCAGCAGCCAAGATCCGGGACAGGGGTTGTACGAGCAGTACTTC. This codes for CASSQDPGQGLYEQYF.

This chain connects TRBV7-9 to TRBJ1-1; D perhaps matches TRBD1 (6 bases). Trimming shortened V by 4 bases and J by 0 bases, and 12 bases separated the two germline ends. Germline V gene sequence: CDR1 SEHNR, CDR2 FQNEAQ (reference sequence). The CDR3 runs 15 residues. The CDR3 sequence is CASSYNRDMNTEAFF. CDR3 sequence (DNA): TGTGCCAGCAGCTATAACAGGGACATGAACACTGAAGCTTTCTTT.

Concerning this clone: This specimen includes other DNA sequences encoding the same CDR3. V gene TRBV28 combines with J gene TRBJ2-3; TRBD1 might be the D (6 bases). The CDR3 spans 15 residues. V was cut by 5 bases and J by 2 bases, with 14 bases left in between. Germline lookup yields CDR1 MDHEN and CDR2 SYDVKM. CDR3 bases: TGTGCCAGCAGTGTCACCTCAGGGGCCACAGATACGCAGTATTTT. The encoded protein is CASSVTSGATDTQYF.

This chain connects TRBV25-1 to TRBJ2-1; 7 bases match TRBD2. With 8 bases clipped from V and 2 bases from J, the junction kept 15 bases outside the gene matches. This CDR3 has 17 residues. CDR1 is MGHDK and CDR2 is SYGVNS in the germline V gene. CDR3 in amino acids: CASAHVGGRVAYNEQFF. CDR3 nucleotides: TGTGCCAGCGCGCACGTAGGAGGGAGGGTGGCCTACAATGAGCAGTTCTTC. The full variable domain, its missing parts supplied by reference TRBV25-1 and TRBJ2-1, is EADIYQTPRYLVIGTGKKITLECSQTMGHDKMYWYQQDPGMELHLIHYSYGVNSTEKGDLSSESTVSRIRTEHFPLTLESARPSHTSQYLCASAHVGGRVAYNEQFFGPGTRLTVL.

The CDR3 DNA follows: TGCGCCAGCAGTGAGACAGCCTACAATGAGCAGTTCTTC. This translates into CASSETAYNEQFF. The chain joins TRBV10-1 to TRBJ2-1, with D unclear. The CDR3 extends over 13 amino acids. Trimming stripped 2 bases from V and 2 bases from J, with 4 bases between. Germline V lookup: CDR1 WNHNN, CDR2 SYGVQD (reference sequence).

The chain uses TRBV5-1 and TRBJ2-7, with 10 bases lining up with TRBD1. There are 15 residues in the CDR3. CDR1 SGHRS and CDR2 YFSETQ come from the germline V gene. The ends lost 4 bases at V and 2 bases at J; junction bases unmatched: 6. CDR3 DNA sequence: TGCGCCAGCAGCAAGGACAGGGGGGCTCCCTACGAGCAGTACTTC. Amino acids: CASSKDRGAPYEQYF.

V gene TRBV6-5 combines with J gene TRBJ2-2; tentatively, D is TRBD1 (6 bases). V lost 0 bases to trimming and J lost 6 bases, with 14 bases between them. The germline V gene encodes CDR1 MNHEY and CDR2 SVGAGI. CDR3 length: 16 residues. The DNA of the CDR3 is TGTGCCAGCAGTTACTCCCCGGACAGATTCCCCGGGGAGCTGTTTTTT. Protein: CASSYSPDRFPGELFF.

This chain links TRBV29-1 with TRBJ1-2; 9 positions match TRBD1. Germline CDR1 and CDR2: SQVTM and ANQGSEA. The CDR3 is 14 residues long. The CDR3 region has the DNA TGCAGTCTTAACAGGGGGCTGGTGGGCTATGGCTACACCTTC. Translating gives CSLNRGLVGYGYTF.

This chain links TRBV15 with TRBJ1-5; 10 nucleotides agree with TRBD1. The CDR3 spans 16 residues. The V segment lost 4 bases and the J segment 5 bases; nucleotides outside the gene matches: 8. Germline V CDR1 and CDR2: LNHNV, YYDKDF (reference sequence). DNA for the CDR3: TGTGCCACCAGCAAACCGGGACAGGGGTCCCATCAGCCCCAGCATTTT. It specifies CATSKPGQGSHQPQHF.

The genes are TRBV7-2 and TRBJ1-1; 8 bases agree with TRBD1. The germline CDR1 and CDR2 sequences are SGHTA and FQGNSA. J lost 6 bases, V lost 3 bases, and 6 bases had no gene match. This CDR3 has 14 amino acids. The chain's CDR3 is CASSLDRVIPEAFF. The CDR3 DNA follows: TGTGCCAGCAGCTTGGACAGGGTTATACCTGAAGCTTTCTTT.

The gene calls are TRBV29-1 and TRBJ2-1; 9 nucleotides line up with TRBD2. CDR1 is SQVTM and CDR2 is ANQGSEA in the germline V gene. CDR3 length: 12 amino acids. The CDR3 loop reads CSSLRGGNEQFF. The CDR3 DNA is TGCAGTTCGTTGCGGGGGGGCAATGAGCAGTTCTTC.

Comments on this clone: The identical CDR3 is also encoded by other nucleotide sequences in the sample. This rearrangement joins TRBV6-5 to TRBJ2-1; 7 bases are shared with TRBD1. Trimming took 2 bases from V and 2 from J; bases not matched to a gene: 3. Germline loops: CDR1 MNHEY, CDR2 SVGAGI. The CDR3 spans 15 residues. Written as DNA, the CDR3 is TGTGCCAGCAGTTACGGCCAGGGGGCCTACAATGAGCAGTTCTTC. It codes for CASSYGQGAYNEQFF.

This CDR3 is CASRGLTTSDQPQHF. CDR3 DNA: TGTGCCAGCAGGGGACTAACAACTTCGGATCAGCCCCAGCATTTT. The chain employs TRBV6-1 and TRBJ1-5; tentatively, D is TRBD1 (5 bases). This CDR3 has 15 amino acids. Deletions cut 6 bases from V and 5 bases from J, with 17 bases between. CDR1 and CDR2 from the germline V gene are MNHNS and SASEGT.

The chain is built from TRBV5-1 and TRBJ2-3, with a weak D call TRBD1 (6 bases). Trimming took off 4 bases at V and 2 bases at J, with 14 bases between the two ends. This CDR3 region has 15 residues. Germline values: CDR1 SGHRS, CDR2 YFSETQ. CDR3 sequence reads: CASSPATGHTDTQYF. The CDR3 DNA is TGCGCCAGCAGCCCTGCGACAGGCCACACAGATACGCAGTATTTT.

The chain is built from TRBV29-1 and TRBJ1-2, with TRBD1 as a possible D gene (6 bases). Germline CDR1 is SQVTM and CDR2 is ANQGSEA. The CDR3 loop spans 15 amino acids. V shed 7 bases and J shed 1 base, with 19 bases lying between them. The CDR3 region has the DNA TGCAGCGCCGAGAATAAGGGGGGGATTAACTATGGCTACACCTTC. This translates into CSAENKGGINYGYTF.

The rearrangement links TRBV4-1 to TRBJ2-5; 8 bases agree with TRBD2. J was trimmed by 5 bases and V by 1 base; bases with no gene match: 3. CDR1 and CDR2 from the germline V gene are MGHRA and YSYEKL. The CDR3 runs to 14 residues. The CDR3 here is CASSQVGGGETQYF. For the CDR3, the DNA is TGCGCCAGCAGCCAAGTGGGCGGGGGGGAGACCCAGTACTTC.